Listed here are 31 T cell receptor beta chains from one sample, sequenced in a study of identical twins. TCRdb analysed the 5' RACE reads with MiXCR anew, one entry per CDR3 protein. The sample lists roughly 690,000 distinct CDR3 sequences; around 20% were seen once. These data were also reused for a study on T cells expressing NK-cell markers.

The source material was PBMCs. The receptors derive from a young woman in good health.

This clonotype was observed once. The chain carries TRBV7-2 and TRBJ2-7; possible D gene TRBD2, 6 bases. The CDR3 spans 14 residues. V lost 1 base, J lost 2 bases, and 9 bases lay in between. Germline CDR1 is SGHTA and CDR2 is FQGNSA. The CDR3 spells CASSLGGVTYEQYF. CDR3 coding DNA: TGTGCCAGCAGCTTAGGGGGGGTCACCTACGAGCAGTACTTC.

This clonotype came up many times. The chain uses TRBV20-1 and TRBJ1-1; perhaps TRBD1 as D (6 bases). The V and J ends lost 0 bases and 1 base respectively, with 27 bases between them. CDR3 size: 20 residues. Germline CDR1 is DFQATT and CDR2 is SNEGSKA (reference sequence). Here the CDR3 reads CSARDPSVRGAHPRNTEAFF. CDR3 nucleotides: TGCAGTGCTAGAGACCCCTCCGTCCGGGGGGCACATCCCCGGAACACTGAAGCTTTCTTT.

This clonotype showed up just a few times. J is TRBJ2-3 and V is TRBV7-7; 7 nucleotides line up with TRBD2. The CDR3 loop spans 18 amino acids. Germline CDR1 is SSHAT and CDR2 is FNYEAQ (reference sequence). After removal of 5 bases from V and 3 bases from J, the junction contained 17 bases not matched to a gene. CDR3 coding DNA: TGTGCCAGCAGCCTAACAAGTTTAAGGAGCGGGAAGACAGATACGCAGTATTTT. Amino acids: CASSLTSLRSGKTDTQYF.

In this sample, this clonotype turned up many times. This chain connects TRBV12-3 or TRBV12-4 to TRBJ2-5; unclear D gene. Trimming shortened V by 3 bases and J by 5 bases, and 4 bases separated the two germline ends. The CDR3 has 11 amino acids. This CDR3 is CASSFGETQYF. The CDR3 DNA follows: TGTGCCAGCAGTTTCGGGGAGACCCAGTACTTC.

This chain uses TRBV7-2 with TRBJ2-5, with D possibly matching TRBD1 (7 bases). CDR3 length: 15 residues. Germline CDR1 is SGHTA and CDR2 is FQGNSA. Deletions cut 5 bases from V and 1 base from J, with 14 bases between. CDR3 sequence (DNA): TGTGCCAGCAGCGGGAGGTGGGACAGCCAAGAGACCCAGTACTTC. Translated: CASSGRWDSQETQYF.

This clonotype was counted at least ten times. The J gene is TRBJ2-7, the V gene TRBV2, with D possibly TRBD1 on 6 matching bases. With 9 bases removed from V and 0 bases from J, the gap between germline ends came to 15 bases. The germline V gene has CDR1 SNHLY and CDR2 FYNNEI. The CDR3 sequence is 14 residues long. The CDR3: CARDLQGNSYEQYF. The CDR3 region has the DNA TGTGCCAGGGACCTACAGGGAAACTCCTACGAGCAGTACTTC.

This clonotype was recorded a few times. The chain combines TRBV6-2 or TRBV6-3 with TRBJ2-3; the D is unclear. The CDR3 is 17 residues long. Trimming took 0 bases from V and 6 from J, leaving 19 bases between them. The germline CDR1 and CDR2 sequences are MNHEY and SVGEGT. Here the CDR3 DNA reads TGTGCCAGCAGTTACTCGATCGACGCGCTGCCATCCGATACGCAGTATTTT. This translates into CASSYSIDALPSDTQYF.

This clonotype has a handful of counts. The genes are TRBV20-1 and TRBJ1-1; 7 bases map to TRBD1. The CDR3 is 15 residues long. In germline, CDR1 is DFQATT, CDR2 SNEGSKA (reference sequence). After removal of 1 base from V and 6 bases from J, the junction contained 11 bases not matched to a gene. The DNA of the CDR3 is TGCAGTGCTAGAGTAAGGGGGCGGGGGGATGCTGAAGCTTTCTTT. Its translation: CSARVRGRGDAEAFF.

In its sample, this clonotype was seen a few times. The chain employs TRBV6-2 or TRBV6-3 and TRBJ1-2, with unresolved D. The CDR3 runs 11 residues. V lost 8 bases and J 5 bases, leaving 9 bases between the germline ends. The germline V gene encodes CDR1 MNHEY and CDR2 SVGEGT. The CDR3 bases are TGTGCCAGCGGAAAGGAGTATGGCTACACCTTC. Translated, it gives CASGKEYGYTF.

This clonotype was found a few times. The chain recombines TRBV29-1 with TRBJ2-1, with 7 bases aligning to TRBD2. V gave up 8 bases and J gave up 8 bases; unmatched junction bases: 12. This CDR3 is 13 amino acids long. CDR1 and CDR2 from the germline V gene are SQVTM and ANQGSEA. The CDR3 DNA sequence: TGCAGCCCCTGCGGGAGACCTAGGGATGAGCAGTTCTTC. It codes for CSPCGRPRDEQFF.

In its sample, this clonotype was seen a few times. The chain links TRBV5-5 to TRBJ1-6, with 8 bases that match TRBD1. The germline V gene has CDR1 SGHKS and CDR2 YYEKEE (reference sequence). With 4 bases clipped from V and 10 bases from J, the junction kept 4 bases outside the gene matches. The CDR3 contains 13 residues. Written as DNA, the CDR3 is TGTGCCAGCAGCCGGACAGGGCAATCACCCCTCCACTTT. Translating it yields CASSRTGQSPLHF.

This clonotype was seen a few times. The rearrangement links TRBV5-8 to TRBJ2-5, with D maybe TRBD2 (5 bases). Germline V gene sequence: CDR1 SGHTS, CDR2 YDEGEE. CDR3 length: 15 amino acids. Trimming cost V 2 bases and J 5 bases, with 16 bases left between them. The CDR3 is CASSFHPSYSETQYF. CDR3 nucleotide sequence: TGTGCCAGCAGCTTCCACCCTAGCTATTCGGAGACCCAGTACTTC. The variable domain in full, completed from reference TRBV5-8 and TRBJ2-5, reads EAGVTQSPTHLIKTRGQQATLRCSPISGHTSVYWYQQALGLGLQFLLWYDEGEERNRGNFPPRFSGRQFPNYSSELNVNALELEDSALYLCASSFHPSYSETQYFGPGTRLLVL.

This sequence joins TRBV20-1 and TRBJ1-5; D possibly corresponds to TRBD1 (6 bases). The V and J ends lost 3 bases and 2 bases respectively, with 14 bases between them. There are 15 residues in the CDR3. In germline, CDR1 is DFQATT, CDR2 SNEGSKA (reference sequence). Written as DNA, the CDR3 is TGCAGTGCTAGGGGAAGGGGGGGCGGCAATCAGCCCCAGCATTTT. It is translated as CSARGRGGGNQPQHF.

V and J are TRBV9 and TRBJ2-1; 9 bases fit TRBD2. The CDR3 sequence is 15 residues long. CDR1 is SGDLS, CDR2 YYNGEE, per germline. Trimming at V came to 4 bases and at J to 10 bases, leaving 12 bases not matched to a gene. The CDR3 region has the DNA TGTGCCAGCAGCCTCTCCGCCCTAGCGGGACACGAGCAGTTCTTC. As protein: CASSLSALAGHEQFF.

This clonotype has at least ten counts. The chain has TRBV10-3 and TRBJ2-3; 7 bases match TRBD2. The CDR3 spans 13 residues. In germline, CDR1 is ENHRY, CDR2 SYGVKD. V dropped 10 bases and J dropped 5; count of bases not matched to a gene: 9. The CDR3 region is CATSAGVEDTQYF. In DNA, the CDR3 is TGTGCCACTTCGGCGGGGGTCGAAGATACGCAGTATTTT.

V and J are TRBV12-3 or TRBV12-4 and TRBJ2-7; no clear D gene. The CDR3 length is 12 residues. The V end was cut by 3 bases, the J end by 6 bases, with 9 bases between. The DNA for the CDR3 is TGTGCCAGCAGTTTGGTGAGCTTCGAGCAGTACTTC. Encoded protein: CASSLVSFEQYF.

This clonotype has a count of ten or more. This chain uses TRBV10-3 with TRBJ1-2; D possibly corresponds to TRBD1 (6 bases). Germline V gene sequence: CDR1 ENHRY, CDR2 SYGVKD. The CDR3 contains 17 residues. V dropped 5 bases and J dropped 6 bases, with 25 bases sitting between them. The CDR3 reads CAISQPYTGLAANGYTF. The CDR3 nucleotides read TGTGCCATCAGTCAGCCCTACACAGGGCTTGCGGCGAATGGCTACACCTTC.

DNA of the CDR3: TGCAGTGCTGGGGGGCCCTCTGGAAACACCATATATTTT. This gives the protein CSAGGPSGNTIYF. V is TRBV20-1 and J is TRBJ1-3, with D tentatively TRBD1 (6 bases). Germline V gene data show CDR1 as DFQATT and CDR2 as SNEGSKA (reference sequence). The V end was cut by 5 bases, the J end by 0 bases, with 8 bases between. The CDR3 loop spans 13 amino acids.

This clonotype showed up just a few times. The chain employs TRBV9 and TRBJ2-3; TRBD2 matches at 12 bases. Germline lookup yields CDR1 SGDLS and CDR2 YYNGEE. The V and J ends lost 4 bases and 3 bases, in that order; junction bases with no gene match: 9. This CDR3 is 17 amino acids long. The CDR3 sequence: CASSLPSGRAETDTQYF. CDR3 in DNA: TGTGCCAGCAGCCTCCCTAGCGGGAGGGCGGAGACAGATACGCAGTATTTT.

The rearrangement uses TRBV4-1 and TRBJ1-6, with D maybe TRBD1 (6 bases). CDR1 and CDR2 from the germline V gene are MGHRA and YSYEKL. Trimming cost V 1 base and J 9 bases, with 13 bases left between them. The CDR3 length is 15 residues. CDR3 sequence reads: CASSQVTGSSSPLHF. DNA for the CDR3: TGCGCCAGCAGCCAAGTAACAGGGTCAAGTTCACCCCTCCACTTT.

In nucleotides, the CDR3 is TGCAGTGCCACTTTATGGGGCTTATCCTATGGCTACACCTTC. Its protein product is CSATLWGLSYGYTF. The chain is built from TRBV20-1 and TRBJ1-2; D perhaps matches TRBD1 (5 bases). Germline values: CDR1 DFQATT, CDR2 SNEGSKA (reference sequence). The CDR3 extends over 14 amino acids. Trimming took 6 bases from V and 4 from J, leaving 18 bases between them.

V is TRBV7-9 and J is TRBJ2-1; possibly TRBD2 for D (6 bases). The V end was cut by 4 bases, the J end by 4 bases, with 8 bases between. The CDR3 is 13 amino acids. Germline assignment: CDR1 SEHNR and CDR2 FQNEAQ (reference sequence). CDR3 bases: TGTGCCAGCAGCTCTAGCGATTACAATGAGCAGTTCTTC. Its protein is CASSSSDYNEQFF.

This chain links TRBV20-1 with TRBJ2-7; perhaps TRBD2 as D (6 bases). The V gene's germline CDR1 is DFQATT and CDR2 SNEGSKA (reference sequence). The CDR3 spans 13 residues. Trimming shortened V by 5 bases and J by 7 bases, and 18 bases separated the two germline ends. Here the CDR3 DNA reads TGCAGTGCTCCCGGTTGGGCGGGATGGGAGCAGTACTTC. It yields the protein CSAPGWAGWEQYF.

The rearrangement uses TRBV5-1 and TRBJ2-7; possible D gene TRBD1, 7 bases. The CDR3 is 12 residues long. V was pared by 5 bases and J by 7 bases, with 13 bases between. The germline gives CDR1 SGHRS, CDR2 YFSETQ. The CDR3 loop is CASRRDSGEQYF. DNA for the CDR3: TGCGCCAGCAGACGGGACAGCGGGGAGCAGTACTTC.

The chain joins TRBV20-1 to TRBJ2-7, with 9 bases lining up with TRBD1. CDR3 size: 13 residues. The V and J ends lost 5 bases and 6 bases, in that order; junction bases with no gene match: 8. Germline CDR1 and CDR2: DFQATT and SNEGSKA (reference sequence). The CDR3 loop is CSASGQGKVEQYF. DNA for the CDR3: TGCAGTGCTTCCGGACAGGGGAAAGTCGAGCAGTACTTC.

This clonotype appeared many times. The gene calls are TRBV3-1 and TRBJ1-3, with D uncertain. Germline CDR1 is LGHDT and CDR2 is YNNKEL (reference sequence). The CDR3 is 13 residues long. Trimming took off 2 bases at V and 0 bases at J, with 2 bases between the two ends. The CDR3 spells CASSQHSGNTIYF. The CDR3 DNA sequence: TGTGCCAGCAGCCAACACTCTGGAAACACCATATATTTT.

The CDR3 DNA is TGTGTCAAAGGAAGCGGGAGGGCAAACTACAATGAGCAGTTCTTC. The encoded protein is CVKGSGRANYNEQFF. The J gene is TRBJ2-1, the V gene TRBV28, with 10 nucleotides matching TRBD2. The CDR3 is 15 residues long. Per the germline V gene, CDR1 is MDHEN and CDR2 is SYDVKM.

This clonotype has only a few counts. In DNA, the CDR3 is TGCAGCGTTGACAGGTATCAAGAGACCCAGTACTTC. Translated, it gives CSVDRYQETQYF. The chain carries TRBV29-1 and TRBJ2-5; D unclear. The CDR3 has 12 residues. Germline V gene sequence: CDR1 SQVTM, CDR2 ANQGSEA. V lost 3 bases and J lost 2, with 7 bases in between.

V usage is TRBV29-1 and J usage is TRBJ1-2; 10 bases are a match to TRBD1. J was trimmed by 2 bases and V by 6 bases; bases with no gene match: 3. The CDR3 consists of 13 residues. Germline-derived CDR1 and CDR2 are SQVTM and ANQGSEA. CDR3 residues: CSVPDRGNYGYTF. The DNA of the CDR3 is TGCAGCGTCCCGGACAGGGGGAACTATGGCTACACCTTC.

This clonotype was detected many times. V is TRBV12-3 or TRBV12-4 and J is TRBJ1-5, with D perhaps matching TRBD1 (5 bases). The length of the CDR3 is 16 residues. V shed 5 bases and J shed 4 bases, with 18 bases lying between them. The CDR3 sequence is CASSGHRGDGNQPQHF. CDR3 in DNA: TGTGCCAGCAGTGGCCACCGCGGGGACGGAAATCAGCCCCAGCATTTT.

This clonotype showed up many times. The chain recombines TRBV10-3 with TRBJ2-7; D is uncertain. The CDR3 totals 14 residues. Germline lookup yields CDR1 ENHRY and CDR2 SYGVKD. The ends were cut back, 0 bases at V and 0 bases at J, with 6 bases in the middle. In DNA form, the CDR3 reads TGTGCCATCAGTGAGTCGCCAGACTCCTACGAGCAGTACTTC. Its translation: CAISESPDSYEQYF.